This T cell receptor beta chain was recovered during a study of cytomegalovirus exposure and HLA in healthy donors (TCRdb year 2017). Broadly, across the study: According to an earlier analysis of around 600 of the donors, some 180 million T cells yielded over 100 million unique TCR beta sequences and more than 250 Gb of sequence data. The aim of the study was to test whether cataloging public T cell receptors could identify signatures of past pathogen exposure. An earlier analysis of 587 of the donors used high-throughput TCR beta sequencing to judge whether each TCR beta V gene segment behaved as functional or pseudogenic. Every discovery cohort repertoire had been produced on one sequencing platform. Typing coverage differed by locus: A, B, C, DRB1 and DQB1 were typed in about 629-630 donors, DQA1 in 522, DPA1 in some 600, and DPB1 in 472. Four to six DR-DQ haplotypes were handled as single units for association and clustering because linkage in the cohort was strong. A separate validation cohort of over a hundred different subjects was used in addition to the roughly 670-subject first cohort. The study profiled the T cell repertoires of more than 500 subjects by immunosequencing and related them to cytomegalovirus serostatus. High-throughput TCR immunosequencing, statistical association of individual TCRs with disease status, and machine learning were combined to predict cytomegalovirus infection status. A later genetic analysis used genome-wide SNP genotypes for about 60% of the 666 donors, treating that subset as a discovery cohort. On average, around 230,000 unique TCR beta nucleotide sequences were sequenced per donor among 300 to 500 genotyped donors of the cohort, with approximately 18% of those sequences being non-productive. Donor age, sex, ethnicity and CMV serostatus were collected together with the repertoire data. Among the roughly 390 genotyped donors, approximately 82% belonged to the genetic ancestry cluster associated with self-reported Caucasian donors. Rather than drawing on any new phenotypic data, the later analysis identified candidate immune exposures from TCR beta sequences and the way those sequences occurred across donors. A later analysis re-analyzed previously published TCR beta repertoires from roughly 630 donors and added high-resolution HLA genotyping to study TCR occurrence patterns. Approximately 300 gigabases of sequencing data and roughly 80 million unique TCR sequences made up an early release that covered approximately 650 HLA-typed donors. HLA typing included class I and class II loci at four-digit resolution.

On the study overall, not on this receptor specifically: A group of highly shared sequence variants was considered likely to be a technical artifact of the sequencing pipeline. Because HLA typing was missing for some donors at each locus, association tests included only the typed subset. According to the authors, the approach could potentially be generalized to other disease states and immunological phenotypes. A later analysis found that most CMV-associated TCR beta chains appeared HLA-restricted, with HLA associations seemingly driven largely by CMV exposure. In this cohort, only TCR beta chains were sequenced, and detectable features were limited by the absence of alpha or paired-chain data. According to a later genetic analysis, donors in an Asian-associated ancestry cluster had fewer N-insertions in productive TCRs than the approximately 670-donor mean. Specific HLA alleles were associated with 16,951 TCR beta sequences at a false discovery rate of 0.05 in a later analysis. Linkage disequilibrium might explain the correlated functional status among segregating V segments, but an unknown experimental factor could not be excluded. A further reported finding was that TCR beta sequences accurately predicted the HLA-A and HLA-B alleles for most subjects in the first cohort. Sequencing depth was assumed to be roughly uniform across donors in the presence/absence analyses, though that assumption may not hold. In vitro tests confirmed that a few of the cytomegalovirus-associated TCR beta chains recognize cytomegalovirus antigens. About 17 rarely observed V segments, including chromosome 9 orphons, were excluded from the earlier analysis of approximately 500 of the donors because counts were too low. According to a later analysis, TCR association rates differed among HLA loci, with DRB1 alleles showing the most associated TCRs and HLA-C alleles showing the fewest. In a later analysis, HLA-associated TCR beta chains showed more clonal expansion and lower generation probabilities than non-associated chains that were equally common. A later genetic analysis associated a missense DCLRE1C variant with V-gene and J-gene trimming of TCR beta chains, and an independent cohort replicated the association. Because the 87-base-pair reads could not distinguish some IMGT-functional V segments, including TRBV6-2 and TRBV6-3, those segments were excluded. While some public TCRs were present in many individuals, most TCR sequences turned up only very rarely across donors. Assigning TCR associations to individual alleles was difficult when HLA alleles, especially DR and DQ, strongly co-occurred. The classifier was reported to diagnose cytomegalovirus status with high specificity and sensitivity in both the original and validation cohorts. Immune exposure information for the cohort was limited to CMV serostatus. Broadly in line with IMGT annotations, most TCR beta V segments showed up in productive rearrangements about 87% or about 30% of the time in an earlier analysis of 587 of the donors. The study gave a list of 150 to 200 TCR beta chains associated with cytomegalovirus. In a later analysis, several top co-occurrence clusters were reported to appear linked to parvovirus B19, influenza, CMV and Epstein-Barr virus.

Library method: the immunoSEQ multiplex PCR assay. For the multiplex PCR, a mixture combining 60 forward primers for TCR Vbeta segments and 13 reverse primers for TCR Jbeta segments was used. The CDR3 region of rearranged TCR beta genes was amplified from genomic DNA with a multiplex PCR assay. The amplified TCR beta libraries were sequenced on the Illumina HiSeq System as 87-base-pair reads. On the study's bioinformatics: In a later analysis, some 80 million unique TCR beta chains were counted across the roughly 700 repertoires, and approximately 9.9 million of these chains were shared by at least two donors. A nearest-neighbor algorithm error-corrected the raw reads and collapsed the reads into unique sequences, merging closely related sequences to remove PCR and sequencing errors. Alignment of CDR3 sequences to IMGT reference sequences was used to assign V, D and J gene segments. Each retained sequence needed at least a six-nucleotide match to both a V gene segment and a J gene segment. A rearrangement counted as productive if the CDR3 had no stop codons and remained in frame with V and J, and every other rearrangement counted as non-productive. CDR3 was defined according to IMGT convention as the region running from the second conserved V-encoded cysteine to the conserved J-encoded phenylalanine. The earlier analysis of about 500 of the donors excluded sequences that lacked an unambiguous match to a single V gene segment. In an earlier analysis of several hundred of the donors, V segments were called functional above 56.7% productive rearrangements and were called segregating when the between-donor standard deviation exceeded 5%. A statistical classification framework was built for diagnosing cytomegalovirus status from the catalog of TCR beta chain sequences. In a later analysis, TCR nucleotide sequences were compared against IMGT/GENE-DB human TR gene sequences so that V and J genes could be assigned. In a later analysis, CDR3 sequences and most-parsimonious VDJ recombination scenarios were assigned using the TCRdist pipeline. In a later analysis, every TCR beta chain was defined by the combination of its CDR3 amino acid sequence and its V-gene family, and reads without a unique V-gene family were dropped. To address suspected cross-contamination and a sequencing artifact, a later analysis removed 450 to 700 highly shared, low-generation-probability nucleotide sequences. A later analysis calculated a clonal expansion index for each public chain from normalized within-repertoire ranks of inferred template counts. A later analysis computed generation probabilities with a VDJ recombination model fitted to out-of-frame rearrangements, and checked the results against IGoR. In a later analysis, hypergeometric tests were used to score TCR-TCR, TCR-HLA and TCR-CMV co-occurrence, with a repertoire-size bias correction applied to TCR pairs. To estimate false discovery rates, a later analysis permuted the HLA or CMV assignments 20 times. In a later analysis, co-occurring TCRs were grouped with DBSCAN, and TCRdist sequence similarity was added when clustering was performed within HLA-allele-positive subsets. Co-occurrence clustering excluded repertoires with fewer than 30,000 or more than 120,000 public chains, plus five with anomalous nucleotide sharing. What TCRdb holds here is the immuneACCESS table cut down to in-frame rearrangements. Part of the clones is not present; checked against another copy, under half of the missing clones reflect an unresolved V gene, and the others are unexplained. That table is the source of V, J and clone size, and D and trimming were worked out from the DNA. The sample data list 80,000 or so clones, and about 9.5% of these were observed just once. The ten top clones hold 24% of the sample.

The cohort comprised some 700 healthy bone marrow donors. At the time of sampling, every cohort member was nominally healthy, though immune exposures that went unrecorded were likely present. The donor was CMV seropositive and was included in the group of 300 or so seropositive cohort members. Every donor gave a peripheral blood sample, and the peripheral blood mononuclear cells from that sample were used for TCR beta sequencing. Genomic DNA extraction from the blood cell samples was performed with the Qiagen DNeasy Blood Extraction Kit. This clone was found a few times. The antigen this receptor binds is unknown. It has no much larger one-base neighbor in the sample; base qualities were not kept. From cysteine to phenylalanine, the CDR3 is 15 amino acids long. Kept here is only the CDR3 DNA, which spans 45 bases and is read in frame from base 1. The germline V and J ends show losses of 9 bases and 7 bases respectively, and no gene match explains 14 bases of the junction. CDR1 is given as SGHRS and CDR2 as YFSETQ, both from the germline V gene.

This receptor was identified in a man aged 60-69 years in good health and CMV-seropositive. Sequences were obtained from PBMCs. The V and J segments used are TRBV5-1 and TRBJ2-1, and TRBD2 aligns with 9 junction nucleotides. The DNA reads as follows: TGCGCCACCCGAGTTGAGGCGGGAGGGGGGAATGAGCAGTTCTTC. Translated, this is CATRVEAGGGNEQFF.